A selection of T cell receptor beta chains follows, all from one sample in a study of T cells in localized non-small cell lung cancer. Clones were sequenced by immunoSEQ multiplex PCR, and TCRdb holds only the in-frame ones, with some missing. The repertoire holds fewer than 45,000 clones, with about 88% as singletons. The sample was peripheral blood, taken before any cancer treatment. These receptors all come from a woman between 18 and 55 years old with stage III lung adenocarcinoma. The CDR3 runs from the conserved cysteine through the conserved F or W. D genes are given only for firm matches. Clone size is stated in some rows and not others, as once, few, many or a class when expanded.

NA	TRBV19	NA	TRBJ2-3	CASRPGAHVDTQYF	TGTGCCAGTAGGCCAGGGGCCCATGTGGATACGCAGTATTTT
NA	TRBV7-9	TRBD1	TRBJ1-5	CASSPQGANQPQHF	TGTGCCAGCAGCCCACAGGGGGCCAATCAGCCCCAGCATTTT
NA	TRBV5-1	NA	TRBJ2-7	CASNPSGDTYEQYF	TGCGCCAGCAACCCTTCGGGGGATACCTACGAGCAGTACTTC
NA	TRBV19	TRBD1	TRBJ2-4	CASSGQGALNIQYF	TGTGCCAGTAGTGGGCAGGGGGCGTTGAACATTCAGTACTTC
NA	TRBV2	TRBD2	TRBJ2-5	CASSEGFGTSGGEETQYF	TGTGCCAGCAGTGAAGGATTTGGGACTAGCGGGGGAGAAGAGACCCAGTACTTC
NA	TRBV5-1	NA	TRBJ1-3	CASSLSSGNTIYF	TGCGCCAGCAGCTTGTCGTCTGGAAACACCATATATTTT
NA	TRBV9	TRBD2	TRBJ2-2	CASSESGVNTGELFF	TGTGCCAGCAGCGAGAGCGGGGTGAACACCGGGGAGCTGTTTTTT
NA	TRBV7-8	TRBD1	TRBJ2-5	CASSTRDRGTETQYF	TGTGCCAGCAGCACGCGGGACAGGGGGACAGAGACCCAGTACTTC
NA	TRBV14	NA	TRBJ2-1	CASSRRGATYNEQFF	TGTGCCAGCAGCCGCCGCGGGGCGACCTACAATGAGCAGTTCTTC
NA	TRBV19	NA	TRBJ2-2	CASSIGWTAANTGELFF	TGTGCCAGTAGTATAGGGTGGACAGCCGCGAACACCGGGGAGCTGTTTTTT
NA	TRBV2	TRBD1	TRBJ1-6	CASSQDRQGSNSPLHF	TGTGCCAGCAGTCAAGACAGACAGGGGAGTAATTCACCCCTCCACTTT
NA	TRBV27	NA	TRBJ1-2	CASSLIPRYEPGYTF	TGTGCCAGCAGTTTAATACCGAGATACGAACCGGGCTACACCTTC
NA	TRBV9	TRBD1	TRBJ1-1	CASSVEGGWGTEAFF	TGTGCCAGCAGCGTAGAAGGGGGCTGGGGCACTGAAGCTTTCTTT
NA	TRBV5-1	NA	TRBJ2-5	CASSLGLRGETQYF	TGCGCCAGCAGCTTGGGCCTTCGGGGGGAGACCCAGTACTTC
few	TRBV6-1	NA	TRBJ2-2	CASSGTETNTGELFF	TGTGCCAGCAGTGGGACGGAAACGAACACCGGGGAGCTGTTTTTT
NA	TRBV4-1	NA	TRBJ1-4	CAGSQEVVRWEKLFF	TGCGCCGGCAGCCAAGAGGTGGTCAGGTGGGAAAAACTGTTTTTT
NA	TRBV6-1	NA	TRBJ2-5	CASSEGGTGTQYF	TGTGCCAGCAGTGAGGGGGGTACCGGGACCCAGTACTTC
NA	TRBV7-2	TRBD1	TRBJ2-3	CASSPGQGRGDTQYF	TGTGCCAGCAGCCCAGGACAGGGCCGGGGGGATACGCAGTATTTT
NA	TRBV2	NA	TRBJ2-3	CASSGSTGRTDTQYF	TGTGCCAGCAGTGGAAGTACGGGGCGGACAGATACGCAGTATTTT
NA	TRBV2	NA	TRBJ2-3	CASSPTPDTQYF	TGTGCCAGCAGCCCAACCCCAGATACGCAGTATTTT
NA	TRBV27	NA	TRBJ2-5	CASSLSTTQETQYF	TGTGCCAGCAGTTTATCGACTACTCAAGAGACCCAGTACTTC
NA	TRBV7-7	NA	TRBJ2-1	CASSLRGDEQFF	TGTGCCAGCAGCTTGCGAGGGGATGAGCAGTTCTTC